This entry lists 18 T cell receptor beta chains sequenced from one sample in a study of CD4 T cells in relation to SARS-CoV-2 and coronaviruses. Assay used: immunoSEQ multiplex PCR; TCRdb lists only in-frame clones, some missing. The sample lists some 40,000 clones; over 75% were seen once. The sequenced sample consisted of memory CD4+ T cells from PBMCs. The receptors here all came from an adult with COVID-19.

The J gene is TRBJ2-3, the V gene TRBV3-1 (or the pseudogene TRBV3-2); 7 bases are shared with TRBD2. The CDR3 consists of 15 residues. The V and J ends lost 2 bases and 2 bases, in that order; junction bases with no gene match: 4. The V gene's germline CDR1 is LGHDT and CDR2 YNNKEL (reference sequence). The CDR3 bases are TGTGCCAGCAGCCAACCAGCGGGGTTCACAGATACGCAGTATTTT. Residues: CASSQPAGFTDTQYF.

The CDR3 loop reads CASSHGGSSFTGELFF. In DNA form, the CDR3 reads TGCGCCAGCAGCCACGGGGGATCCTCCTTCACCGGGGAGCTGTTTTTT. The rearrangement links TRBV4-1 to TRBJ2-2; possibly TRBD2 for D (6 bases). The CDR3 is 16 amino acids. Germline V gives CDR1 MGHRA, CDR2 YSYEKL. The V end lost 3 bases, the J end lost 4 bases, and 15 bases lay between the germline ends.

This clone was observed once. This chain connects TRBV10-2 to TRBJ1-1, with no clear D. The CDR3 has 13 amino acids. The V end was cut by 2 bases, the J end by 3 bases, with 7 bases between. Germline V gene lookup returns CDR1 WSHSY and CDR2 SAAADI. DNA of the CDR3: TGCGCCAGCAGTGAGAGCCGCTACACTGAAGCTTTCTTT. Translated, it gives CASSESRYTEAFF.

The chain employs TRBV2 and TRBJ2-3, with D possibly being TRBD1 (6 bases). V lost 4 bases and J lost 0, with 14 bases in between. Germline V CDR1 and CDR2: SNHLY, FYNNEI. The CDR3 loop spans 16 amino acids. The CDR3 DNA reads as TGTGCCAGCAGTGGAGGATGGGGGCTTAGCACAGATACGCAGTATTTT. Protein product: CASSGGWGLSTDTQYF.

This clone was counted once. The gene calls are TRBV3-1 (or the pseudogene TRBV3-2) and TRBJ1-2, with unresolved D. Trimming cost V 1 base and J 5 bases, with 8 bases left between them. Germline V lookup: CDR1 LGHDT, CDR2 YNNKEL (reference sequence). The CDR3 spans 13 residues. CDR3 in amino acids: CASSQVGGYGYTF. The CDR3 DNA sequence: TGTGCCAGCAGCCAAGTGGGAGGGTATGGCTACACCTTC.

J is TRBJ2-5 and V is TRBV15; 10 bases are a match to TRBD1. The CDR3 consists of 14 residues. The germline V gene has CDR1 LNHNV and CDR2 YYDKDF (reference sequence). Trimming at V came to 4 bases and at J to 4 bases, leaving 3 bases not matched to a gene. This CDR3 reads CATSIRDRGETQYF. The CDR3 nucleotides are TGTGCCACCAGCATCCGGGACAGGGGAGAGACCCAGTACTTC.

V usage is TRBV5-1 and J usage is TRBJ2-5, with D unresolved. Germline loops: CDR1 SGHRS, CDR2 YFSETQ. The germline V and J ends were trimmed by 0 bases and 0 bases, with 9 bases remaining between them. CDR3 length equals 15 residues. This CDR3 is CASSLAVVDQETQYF. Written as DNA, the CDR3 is TGCGCCAGCAGCTTGGCCGTCGTCGACCAAGAGACCCAGTACTTC.

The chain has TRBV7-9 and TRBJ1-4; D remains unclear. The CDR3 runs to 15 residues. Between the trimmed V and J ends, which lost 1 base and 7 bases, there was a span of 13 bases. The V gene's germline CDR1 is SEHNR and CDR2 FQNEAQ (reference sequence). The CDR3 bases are TGTGCCAGCAGCTTAGACGGAGGGTCGGGTGAAAAACTGTTTTTT. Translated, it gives CASSLDGGSGEKLFF. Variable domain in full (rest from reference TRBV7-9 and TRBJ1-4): DTGVSQNPRHKITKRGQNVTFRCDPISEHNRLYWYRQTLGQGPEFLTYFQNEAQLEKSRLLSDRFSAERPKGSFSTLEIQRTEQGDSAMYLCASSLDGGSGEKLFFGSGTQLSVL.

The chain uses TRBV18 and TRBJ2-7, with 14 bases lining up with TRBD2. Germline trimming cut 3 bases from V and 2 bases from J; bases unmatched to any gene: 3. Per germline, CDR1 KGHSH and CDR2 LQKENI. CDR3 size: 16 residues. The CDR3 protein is CASSPVTSGRAYEQYF. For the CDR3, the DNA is TGTGCCAGCTCACCCGTGACTAGCGGGAGGGCCTACGAGCAGTACTTC.

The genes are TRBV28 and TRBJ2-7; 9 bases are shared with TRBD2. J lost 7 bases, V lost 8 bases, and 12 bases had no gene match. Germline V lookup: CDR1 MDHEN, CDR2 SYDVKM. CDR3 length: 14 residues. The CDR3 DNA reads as TGTGCCAGCGGACAAGCGGGAGGAGTCTGGGAGCAGTACTTC. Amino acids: CASGQAGGVWEQYF.

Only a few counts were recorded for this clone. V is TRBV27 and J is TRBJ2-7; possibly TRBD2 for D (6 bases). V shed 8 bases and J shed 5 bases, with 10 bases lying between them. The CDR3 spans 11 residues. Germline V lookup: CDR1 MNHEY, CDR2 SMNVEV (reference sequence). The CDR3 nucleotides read TGTGCCAGCGGGAGGTCGAACGAGCAGTACTTC. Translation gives CASGRSNEQYF.

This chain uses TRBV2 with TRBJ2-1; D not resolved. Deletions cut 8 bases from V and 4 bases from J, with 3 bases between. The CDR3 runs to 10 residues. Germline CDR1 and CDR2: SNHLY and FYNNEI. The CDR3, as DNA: TGTGCCAGCGGATACAATGAGCAGTTCTTC. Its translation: CASGYNEQFF.

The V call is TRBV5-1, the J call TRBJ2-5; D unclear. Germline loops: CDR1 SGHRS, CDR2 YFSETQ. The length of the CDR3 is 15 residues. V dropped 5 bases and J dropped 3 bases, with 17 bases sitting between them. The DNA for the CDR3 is TGCGCCAGCAGATCTTCCCAAGCCCGGGAAGAGACCCAGTACTTC. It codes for CASRSSQAREETQYF. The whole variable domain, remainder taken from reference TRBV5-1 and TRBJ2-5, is KAGVTQTPRYLIKTRGQQVTLSCSPISGHRSVSWYQQTPGQGLQFLFEYFSETQRNKGNFPGRFSGRQFSNSRSEMNVSTLELGDSALYLCASRSSQAREETQYFGPGTRLLVL.

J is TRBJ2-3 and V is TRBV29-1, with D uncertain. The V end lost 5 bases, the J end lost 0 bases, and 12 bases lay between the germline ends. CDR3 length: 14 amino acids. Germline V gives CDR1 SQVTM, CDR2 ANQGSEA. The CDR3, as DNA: TGCAGCGTTCTCGGCAGGCCTAGCACAGATACGCAGTATTTT. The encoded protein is CSVLGRPSTDTQYF.

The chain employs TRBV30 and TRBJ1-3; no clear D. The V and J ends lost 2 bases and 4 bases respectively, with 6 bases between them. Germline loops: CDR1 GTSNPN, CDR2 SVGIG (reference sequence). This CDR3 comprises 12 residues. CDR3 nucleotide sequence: TGTGCCTGGAGTCTGTCAGGAAACACCATATATTTT. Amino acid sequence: CAWSLSGNTIYF.

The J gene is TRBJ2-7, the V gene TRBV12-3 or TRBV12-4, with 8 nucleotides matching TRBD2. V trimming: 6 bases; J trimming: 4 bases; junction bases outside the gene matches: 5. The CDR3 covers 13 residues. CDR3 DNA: TGTGCCAGCAGCGGCGGGGGGCTATACGAGCAGTACTTC. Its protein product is CASSGGGLYEQYF.

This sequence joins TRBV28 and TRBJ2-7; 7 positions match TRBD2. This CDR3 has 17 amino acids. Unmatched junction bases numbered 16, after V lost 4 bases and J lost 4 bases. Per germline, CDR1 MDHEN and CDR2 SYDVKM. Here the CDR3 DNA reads TGTGCCAGCAGTTCCGGGTGGCTAGCGGACAAAACTTACGAGCAGTACTTC. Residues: CASSSGWLADKTYEQYF.

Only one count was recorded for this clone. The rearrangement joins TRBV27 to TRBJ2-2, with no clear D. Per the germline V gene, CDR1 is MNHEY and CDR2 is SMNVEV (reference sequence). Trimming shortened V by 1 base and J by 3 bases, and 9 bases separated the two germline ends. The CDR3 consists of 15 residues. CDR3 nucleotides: TGTGCCAGCAGTTTATGGAGTCTCGACACCGGGGAGCTGTTTTTT. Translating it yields CASSLWSLDTGELFF.